This section outlines one T cell receptor beta chain sequence together with its context. What it binds is not known. Researchers attached unique molecular identifiers to individual cDNA molecules. Via MiXCR, TCRdb re-called the 5' RACE reads, giving one row per CDR3 protein. Here the sample spans 30,000 to 40,000 distinct CDR3 sequences, more than 4.5% being singletons. With 0 bases clipped from V and 8 bases from J, the junction kept 2 bases outside the gene matches. CDR1 and CDR2 (germline): MNHEY, SVGAGI. This CDR3 region has 14 residues. The data were taken from a study of early T cells in non-severe SARS-CoV-2 infection. In the study overall: The chains were unpaired, and the sequenced material was bulk RNA from unsorted whole blood. General study points: Clonotype matching in VDJdb favored anti-spike CD8 responses and did not capture private and CD4 specificities.

The clonotype was recovered from an adult who was a healthcare worker with PCR-confirmed SARS-CoV-2 infection or an uninfected control (not recorded which). Here the sequenced sample was whole blood, taken at baseline. V and J are TRBV6-5 and TRBJ2-3; 10 positions match TRBD1. CDR3 amino acids: CASSYSGDRGTQYF. CDR3 nucleotides: TGTGCCAGCAGTTACTCGGGGGACAGGGGTACGCAGTATTTT.